The clone carrying this T cell receptor (beta chain) was counted ten times or more. Its antigen is not known. The data were obtained in a study of T cells in Graves' hyperthyroidism and ophthalmopathy. General study results and limits: Blood also showed most of the thyroid clonotypes that were expanded above 0.001.

There are 14 residues in the CDR3. Trimming took 5 bases from V and 2 from J, leaving 13 bases between them. Per germline, CDR1 MNHNS and CDR2 SASEGT. Graves' hyperthyroidism showing no ophthalmopathy progression within 18 months was considered stable. Researchers took RNA transcripts and amplified the TCR beta CDR3 regions from them. First-round RT-PCR targeting the TCR CDR3 was performed with the HTBI primer set. MiXCR was run by TCRdb on the multiplex PCR reads, yielding one entry per CDR3 protein. The data hold fewer than 550,000 distinct CDR3 sequences, with around 14% observed a single time. The receptor comes from a woman aged 18-29 years with Graves' hyperthyroidism. The V gene is TRBV6-1, the J gene TRBJ2-7, with D perhaps TRBD2 (6 bases). Sequencing was done on a sample of blood. Here the CDR3 DNA reads TGTGCCAGCAGTTCTAGGTGGGGGGCCTACGAGCAGTACTTC. Its protein product is CASSSRWGAYEQYF.